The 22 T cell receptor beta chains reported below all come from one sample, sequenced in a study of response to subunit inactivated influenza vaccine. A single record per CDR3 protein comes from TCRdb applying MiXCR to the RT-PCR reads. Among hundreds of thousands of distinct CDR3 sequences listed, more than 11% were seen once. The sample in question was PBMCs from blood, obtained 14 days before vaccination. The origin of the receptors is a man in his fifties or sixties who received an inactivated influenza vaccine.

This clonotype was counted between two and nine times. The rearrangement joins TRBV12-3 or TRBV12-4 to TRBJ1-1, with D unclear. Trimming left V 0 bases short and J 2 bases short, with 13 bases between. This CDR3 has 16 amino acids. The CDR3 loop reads CASSLAHGIDNTEAFF. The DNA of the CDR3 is TGTGCCAGCAGTTTAGCTCACGGGATTGACAACACTGAAGCTTTCTTT.

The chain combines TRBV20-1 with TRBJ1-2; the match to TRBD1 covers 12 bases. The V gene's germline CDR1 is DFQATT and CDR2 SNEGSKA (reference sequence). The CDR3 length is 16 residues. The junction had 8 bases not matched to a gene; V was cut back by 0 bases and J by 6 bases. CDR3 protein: CSAREGQGALTHGYTF. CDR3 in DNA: TGCAGTGCTAGAGAGGGACAGGGGGCGCTTACCCATGGCTACACCTTC.

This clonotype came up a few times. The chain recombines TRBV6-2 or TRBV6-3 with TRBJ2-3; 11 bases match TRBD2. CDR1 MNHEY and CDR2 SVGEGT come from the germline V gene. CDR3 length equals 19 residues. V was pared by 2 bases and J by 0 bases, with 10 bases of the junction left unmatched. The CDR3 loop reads CASSYLAGGQGSSTDTQYF. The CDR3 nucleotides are TGTGCCAGCAGTTACCTAGCGGGGGGCCAGGGGTCTAGCACAGATACGCAGTATTTT.

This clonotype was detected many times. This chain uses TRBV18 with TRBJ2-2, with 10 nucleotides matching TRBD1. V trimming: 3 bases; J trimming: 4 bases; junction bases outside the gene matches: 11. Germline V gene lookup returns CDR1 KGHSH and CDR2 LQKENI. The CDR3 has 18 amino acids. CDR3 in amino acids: CASSPQTGTGVLTGELFF. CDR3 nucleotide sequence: TGTGCCAGCTCACCTCAGACCGGGACAGGGGTACTCACCGGGGAGCTGTTTTTT. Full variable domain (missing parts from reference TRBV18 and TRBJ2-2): NAGVMQNPRHLVRRRGQEARLRCSPMKGHSHVYWYRQLPEEGLKFMVYLQKENIIDESGMPKERFSAEFPKEGPSILRIQQVVRGDSAAYFCASSPQTGTGVLTGELFFGEGSRLTVL.

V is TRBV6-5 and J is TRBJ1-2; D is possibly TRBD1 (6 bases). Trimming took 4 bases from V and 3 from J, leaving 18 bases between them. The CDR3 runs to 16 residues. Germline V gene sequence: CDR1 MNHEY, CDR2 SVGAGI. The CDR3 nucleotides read TGTGCCAGCAGTTCGCCCCGTGGGGGCGGGCACTATGGCTACACCTTC. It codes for CASSSPRGGGHYGYTF.

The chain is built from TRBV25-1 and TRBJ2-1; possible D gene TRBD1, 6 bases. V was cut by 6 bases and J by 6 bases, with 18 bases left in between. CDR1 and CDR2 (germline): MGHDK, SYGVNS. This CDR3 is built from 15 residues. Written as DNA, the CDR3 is TGTGCCAGCAGCCCGACAGGCCCGAGGGGCAATGAGCAGTTCTTC. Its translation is CASSPTGPRGNEQFF. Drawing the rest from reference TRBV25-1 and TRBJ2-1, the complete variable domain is EADIYQTPRYLVIGTGKKITLECSQTMGHDKMYWYQQDPGMELHLIHYSYGVNSTEKGDLSSESTVSRIRTEHFPLTLESARPSHTSQYLCASSPTGPRGNEQFFGPGTRLTVL.

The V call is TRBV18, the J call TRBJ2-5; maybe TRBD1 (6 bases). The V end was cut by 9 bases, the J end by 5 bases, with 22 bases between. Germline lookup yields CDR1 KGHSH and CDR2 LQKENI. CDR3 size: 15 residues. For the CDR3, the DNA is TGTGCCAGTATGGGCCAGCGGAACCAGGGGGAGACCCAGTACTTC. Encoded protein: CASMGQRNQGETQYF.

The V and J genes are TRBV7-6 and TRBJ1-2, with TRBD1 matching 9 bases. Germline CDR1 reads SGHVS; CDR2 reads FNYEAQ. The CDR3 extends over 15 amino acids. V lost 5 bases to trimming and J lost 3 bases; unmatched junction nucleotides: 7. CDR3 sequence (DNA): TGTGCCAGCAGCACATACAGGGGGCTGGACTATGGCTACACCTTC. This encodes CASSTYRGLDYGYTF. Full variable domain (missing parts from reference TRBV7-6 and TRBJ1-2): GAGVSQSPRYKVTKRGQDVALRCDPISGHVSLYWYRQALGQGPEFLTYFNYEAQQDKSGLPNDRFSAERPEGSISTLTIQRTEQRDSAMYRCASSTYRGLDYGYTFGSGTRLTVV.

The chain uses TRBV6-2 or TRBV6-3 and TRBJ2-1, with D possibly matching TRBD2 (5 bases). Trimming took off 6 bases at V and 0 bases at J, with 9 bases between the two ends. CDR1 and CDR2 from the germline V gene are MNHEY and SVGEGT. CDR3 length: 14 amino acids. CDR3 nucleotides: TGTGCCAGCAGGGACTCTAGCTCCTACAATGAGCAGTTCTTC. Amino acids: CASRDSSSYNEQFF.

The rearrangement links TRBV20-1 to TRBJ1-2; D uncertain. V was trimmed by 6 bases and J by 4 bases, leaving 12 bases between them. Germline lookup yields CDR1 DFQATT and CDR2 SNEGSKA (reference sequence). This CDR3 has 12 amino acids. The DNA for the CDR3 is TGCAGTGCCCCGTGGGGATTCTATGGCTACACCTTC. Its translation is CSAPWGFYGYTF.

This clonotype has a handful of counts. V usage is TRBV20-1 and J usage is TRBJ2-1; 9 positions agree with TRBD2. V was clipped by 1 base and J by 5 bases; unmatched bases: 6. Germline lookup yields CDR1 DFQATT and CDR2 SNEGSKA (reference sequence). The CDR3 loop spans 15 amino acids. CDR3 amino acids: CSARVGTSRHNEQFF. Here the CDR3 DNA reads TGCAGTGCTAGAGTCGGGACTAGCAGACACAATGAGCAGTTCTTC.

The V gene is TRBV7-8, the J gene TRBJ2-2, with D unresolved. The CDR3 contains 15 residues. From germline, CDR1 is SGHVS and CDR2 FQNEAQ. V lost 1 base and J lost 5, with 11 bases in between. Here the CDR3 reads CASSLVETLTGELFF. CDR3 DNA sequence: TGTGCCAGCAGCTTAGTCGAGACGCTGACCGGGGAGCTGTTTTTT. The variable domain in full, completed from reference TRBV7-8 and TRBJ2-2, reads GAGVSQSPRYKVAKRGQDVALRCDPISGHVSLFWYQQALGQGPEFLTYFQNEAQLDKSGLPSDRFFAERPEGSVSTLKIQRTQQEDSAVYLCASSLVETLTGELFFGEGSRLTVL.

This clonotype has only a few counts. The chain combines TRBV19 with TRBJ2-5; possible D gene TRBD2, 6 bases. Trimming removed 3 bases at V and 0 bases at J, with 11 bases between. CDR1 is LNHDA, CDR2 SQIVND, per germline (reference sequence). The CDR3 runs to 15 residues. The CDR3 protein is CASSIIGGYQETQYF. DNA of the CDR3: TGTGCCAGTAGTATTATTGGGGGGTACCAAGAGACCCAGTACTTC.

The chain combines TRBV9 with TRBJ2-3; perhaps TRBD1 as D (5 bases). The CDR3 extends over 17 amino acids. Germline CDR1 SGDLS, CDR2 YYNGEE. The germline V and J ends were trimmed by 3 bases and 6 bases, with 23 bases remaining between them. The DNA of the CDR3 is TGTGCCAGCAGCGAGGATAAATTTGGGGCAGGGCGCGATACGCAGTATTTT. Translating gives CASSEDKFGAGRDTQYF. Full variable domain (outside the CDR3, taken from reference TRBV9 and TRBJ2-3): DSGVTQTPKHLITATGQRVTLRCSPRSGDLSVYWYQQSLDQGLQFLIQYYNGEERAKGNILERFSAQQFPDLHSELNLSSLELGDSALYFCASSEDKFGAGRDTQYFGPGTRLTVL.

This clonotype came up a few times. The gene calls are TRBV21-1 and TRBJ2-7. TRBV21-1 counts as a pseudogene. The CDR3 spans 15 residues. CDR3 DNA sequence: TGTGCCAGCAGCAAAGTAAGCGGGAGGGCCTACGAGCAGTACTTC. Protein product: CASSKVSGRAYEQYF.

The CDR3 DNA reads TGCGCCAGCAGCTTGTCAGGACAGGGGGCACCAGAGACCCAGTACTTC. As protein: CASSLSGQGAPETQYF. This chain links TRBV5-1 with TRBJ2-5; 11 nucleotides line up with TRBD1. The J segment lost 4 bases and the V segment lost 1 base, leaving 6 bases of the junction unmatched. There are 16 residues in the CDR3. Per the germline V gene, CDR1 is SGHRS and CDR2 is YFSETQ. Full variable domain (missing parts from reference TRBV5-1 and TRBJ2-5): KAGVTQTPRYLIKTRGQQVTLSCSPISGHRSVSWYQQTPGQGLQFLFEYFSETQRNKGNFPGRFSGRQFSNSRSEMNVSTLELGDSALYLCASSLSGQGAPETQYFGPGTRLLVL.

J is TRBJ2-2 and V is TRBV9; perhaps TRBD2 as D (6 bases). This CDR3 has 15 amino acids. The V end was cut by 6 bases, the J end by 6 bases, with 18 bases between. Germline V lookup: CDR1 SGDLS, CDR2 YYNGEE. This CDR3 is CASTTGGAWSGELFF. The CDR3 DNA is TGTGCCAGCACCACCGGGGGAGCGTGGTCCGGGGAGCTGTTTTTT.

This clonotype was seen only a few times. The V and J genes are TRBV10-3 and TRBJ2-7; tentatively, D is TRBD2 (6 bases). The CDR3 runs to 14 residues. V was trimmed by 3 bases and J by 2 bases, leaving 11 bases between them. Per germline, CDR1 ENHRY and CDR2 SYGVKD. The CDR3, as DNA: TGTGCCATCAGTGATCGGGGGAGCGCCTACGAGCAGTACTTC. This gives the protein CAISDRGSAYEQYF.

The CDR3 coding sequence is TGTGCCAGCAACCTGGACGTCGGAAACACCATATATTTT. Protein: CASNLDVGNTIYF. J is TRBJ1-3 and V is TRBV7-9; D is unresolved. Trimming removed 7 bases at V and 4 bases at J, with 11 bases between. Germline V gene sequence: CDR1 SEHNR, CDR2 FQNEAQ (reference sequence). This CDR3 has 13 amino acids.

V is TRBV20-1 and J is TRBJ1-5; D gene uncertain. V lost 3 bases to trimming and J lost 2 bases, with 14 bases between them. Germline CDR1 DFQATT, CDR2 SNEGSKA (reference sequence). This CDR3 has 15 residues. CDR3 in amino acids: CSASVGHGRNQPQHF. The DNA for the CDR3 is TGCAGTGCTAGCGTCGGGCACGGCCGCAATCAGCCCCAGCATTTT.

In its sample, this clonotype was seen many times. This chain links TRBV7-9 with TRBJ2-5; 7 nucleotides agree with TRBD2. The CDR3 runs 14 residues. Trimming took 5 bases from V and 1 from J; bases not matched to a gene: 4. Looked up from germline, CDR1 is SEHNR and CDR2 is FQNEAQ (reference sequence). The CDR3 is CASSRRGVQETQYF. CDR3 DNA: TGTGCCAGCAGCCGTCGGGGGGTCCAAGAGACCCAGTACTTC.

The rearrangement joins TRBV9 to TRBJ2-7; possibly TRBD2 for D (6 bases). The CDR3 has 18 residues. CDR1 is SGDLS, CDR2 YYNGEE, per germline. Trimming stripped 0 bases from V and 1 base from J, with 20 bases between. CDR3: CASSVGAGTQDWSYEQYF. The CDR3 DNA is TGTGCCAGCAGCGTAGGCGCGGGGACGCAGGATTGGTCCTACGAGCAGTACTTC.